This T cell receptor (beta chain) was obtained from a study of shared clonotypes between healthy human individuals. Overall study results and limits: Clonotype sharing across donors was expected to vary with sequencing depth.

In the naive CD8 group, cells lacked CD45RO and were positively selected for CCR7, so terminally differentiated effector memory CD45RA+ cells were left out. The CDR3 has 16 residues. Germline V gene lookup returns CDR1 WSHSY and CDR2 SAAADI. Trimming took 4 bases from V and 1 from J; bases not matched to a gene: 6. In its sample, this clone was seen once. Antigen unknown. Sequencing was performed with immunoSEQ multiplex PCR; in TCRdb, only in-frame clones are kept and a portion is missing. This table has about 1,800,000 clones, about 95% appearing once. The chain recombines TRBV10-2 with TRBJ2-3; 9 bases align to TRBD2. The material sequenced was naive CD8+ T cells sorted from blood. This clonotype was sampled from a man aged 18 to 35 in good health. CDR3 DNA sequence: TGCGCCAGCAGTGGTAGCGGGAGTGGTGGCACAGATACGCAGTATTTT. This codes for CASSGSGSGGTDTQYF.